The 10 T cell receptor beta chains below all came from one sample that was sequenced in a study of shared clonotypes between healthy human individuals. Measured with immunoSEQ multiplex PCR; TCRdb has only the in-frame clones, and not every one. Of roughly 760,000 clones listed, about 74% are singletons. Sample: memory CD4+ T cells sorted from blood. As for subset: CD45RA-negative fraction. These receptors originate from a woman aged 25 to 39 in good health.

The rearrangement uses TRBV7-3 and TRBJ2-1; 7 bases match TRBD2. J was trimmed by 4 bases and V by 5 bases; bases with no gene match: 8. This CDR3 is built from 15 residues. CDR1 is SGHTA and CDR2 is FQGTGA in the germline V gene. CDR3 amino acids: CASSPQSGGYNEQFF. CDR3 DNA sequence: TGTGCCAGCAGCCCCCAGTCGGGAGGATACAATGAGCAGTTCTTC.

This clone was picked up many times. This sequence joins TRBV2 and TRBJ2-5; maybe TRBD1 (6 bases). V shed 8 bases and J shed 2 bases, with 15 bases lying between them. Germline V gene sequence: CDR1 SNHLY, CDR2 FYNNEI. This CDR3 contains 14 residues. CDR3 in amino acids: CASGEFQGQETQYF. In DNA, the CDR3 is TGTGCCAGCGGAGAGTTTCAGGGGCAAGAGACCCAGTACTTC.

V gene TRBV6-5 combines with J gene TRBJ1-2; the match to TRBD1 covers 8 bases. Per germline, CDR1 MNHEY and CDR2 SVGAGI. The trim removed 5 bases at V and 4 bases at J, leaving 6 bases unmatched. CDR3 length: 14 residues. CDR3 in DNA: TGTGCCAGCAGTCAACAGGGGGGGACCTATGGCTACACCTTC. Translation: CASSQQGGTYGYTF.

The chain uses TRBV6-6 and TRBJ1-1, with 7 positions matching TRBD1. V gave up 7 bases and J gave up 3 bases; unmatched junction bases: 5. The CDR3 is 13 residues long. CDR1 MNHNY and CDR2 SVGAGI come from the germline V gene (reference sequence). The chain's CDR3 is CASTPGQYTEAFF. The CDR3, as DNA: TGTGCCAGCACCCCGGGACAGTACACTGAAGCTTTCTTT.

This clone occurred a few times. The chain couples TRBV2 to TRBJ1-5; D not certain. CDR3 length: 16 amino acids. Germline V gene sequence: CDR1 SNHLY, CDR2 FYNNEI. V was pared by 4 bases and J by 1 base, with 14 bases between. The CDR3, as DNA: TGTGCCAGCAGTGTTTTGAACAGCATGAGCAATCAGCCCCAGCATTTT. This codes for CASSVLNSMSNQPQHF.

Regarding this clone: This sample also contains other DNA sequences that code for the same CDR3. V is TRBV14 and J is TRBJ2-7; D uncertain. V was pared by 2 bases and J by 6 bases, with 8 bases between. Germline V gene sequence: CDR1 SGHDN, CDR2 FVKESK. The CDR3 spans 12 residues. The CDR3 loop is CASSQSGLEQYF. CDR3 nucleotides: TGTGCCAGCAGCCAATCTGGGCTCGAGCAGTACTTC.

J is TRBJ2-1 and V is TRBV29-1; 9 bases align to TRBD2. CDR1 and CDR2 (germline): SQVTM, ANQGSEA. CDR3 size: 14 residues. V shed 0 bases and J 12 bases; nucleotides not matched to a gene: 9. The CDR3 region has the DNA TGCAGCGTTGAAGATTTCGTACTAGCGGGTGGGCAGTTCTTC. It translates to CSVEDFVLAGGQFF.

The chain has TRBV20-1 and TRBJ2-1, with D tentatively TRBD1 or TRBD2 (6 bases each). V dropped 4 bases and J dropped 8 bases, with 9 bases sitting between them. CDR1 is DFQATT and CDR2 is SNEGSKA in the germline V gene (reference sequence). The CDR3 contains 11 residues. The CDR3 is CSAKGGDEQFF. Here the CDR3 DNA reads TGCAGTGCTAAGGGGGGTGATGAGCAGTTCTTC.

The rearrangement uses TRBV2 and TRBJ2-7; TRBD2 matches 15 bases. The V segment lost 6 bases and the J segment 6 bases; nucleotides outside the gene matches: 18. From germline, CDR1 is SNHLY and CDR2 FYNNEI. This CDR3 is 19 amino acids long. The CDR3 DNA sequence: TGTGCCAGCAGGATTCCGGGACTAGCGGGAGGTGGTGGATTGGGCGAGCAGTACTTC. Translated: CASRIPGLAGGGGLGEQYF.

The rearrangement joins TRBV19 to TRBJ2-5; TRBD1 aligns across 7 bases. V was clipped by 10 bases and J by 6 bases; unmatched bases: 11. This CDR3 region has 13 residues. Germline V gene data show CDR1 as LNHDA and CDR2 as SQIVND (reference sequence). CDR3 sequence reads: CATSRQGKQTQYF. The CDR3 DNA follows: TGTGCCACGTCCCGACAGGGTAAACAGACCCAGTACTTC.